This is a list of T cell receptor beta chains from one sample in a study of blood T cells in healthy people across ages. TCRdb reanalysed the 5' RACE reads using MiXCR and keeps one entry per CDR3 protein. The sample lists hundreds of thousands of distinct CDR3 sequences, 25% to 35% occurring once. Input material: blood. The origin of the receptors is a woman older than 75 in good health. Both conserved end residues are part of each CDR3. Each record gives: V gene, J gene, CDR3 protein.

v_gene: TRBV2
j_gene: TRBJ2-3
CDR3aa: CASTREDTQYF

v_gene: TRBV3-1
j_gene: TRBJ2-5
CDR3aa: CASSQRDGGPRDRTQYF

v_gene: TRBV7-2
j_gene: TRBJ1-4
CDR3aa: CASSLRGGEKLFF

v_gene: TRBV6-2/TRBV6-3
j_gene: TRBJ1-2
CDR3aa: CASRPQVPFDYGYTF

v_gene: TRBV6-1
j_gene: TRBJ2-7
CDR3aa: CASRDLMGVGYEQYF

v_gene: TRBV20-1
j_gene: TRBJ2-1
CDR3aa: CSVPTGSRGGVSEQFF

v_gene: TRBV15
j_gene: TRBJ1-1
CDR3aa: CATSRDSREKAFF

v_gene: TRBV29-1
j_gene: TRBJ2-1
CDR3aa: CSVPGQSYNEQFF

v_gene: TRBV5-1
j_gene: TRBJ2-5
CDR3aa: CASSSPDPGQETQYF

v_gene: TRBV12-3/TRBV12-4
j_gene: TRBJ2-3
CDR3aa: CASSFGTSGGADAQYF

v_gene: TRBV6-6
j_gene: TRBJ1-1
CDR3aa: CASSYRSGHTEAFF

v_gene: TRBV7-2
j_gene: TRBJ2-7
CDR3aa: CASSFGGVGNYEQYF

v_gene: TRBV9
j_gene: TRBJ2-5
CDR3aa: CASSVAEMYQETQYF

v_gene: TRBV19
j_gene: TRBJ2-3
CDR3aa: CASSPDSGDTDTQYF

v_gene: TRBV20-1
j_gene: TRBJ2-3
CDR3aa: CSATDRGQTDTQYF

v_gene: TRBV7-2
j_gene: TRBJ2-7
CDR3aa: CASGLAWDGVRYF